The following is a T cell receptor (beta chain) sequence with its context. Antigen unknown. Only in-frame clones appear in the TCRdb table, and some are missing; sequencing was by immunoSEQ multiplex PCR. This sample yields tens of thousands of clones, of which around 86% are seen a single time; roughly 18% belongs to the top ten. This sample stems from a study of OX40 agonist ivuxolimab in advanced cancers. General study findings and limits: Low clonal expansion, among the lowest seen, marked partial responders at 0.1-3.0 mg/kg.

The V end lost 1 base, the J end lost 3 bases, and 14 bases lay between the germline ends. Germline loops: CDR1 SGHVS, CDR2 FQNEAQ. The CDR3 sequence is 16 residues long. Blood got drawn at baseline, again on cycle 4 day 1, and then on cycle 7 day 1. This specimen consisted of CD4+ or CD8+ T cells sorted from blood, obtained in a trial of the OX40 agonist ivuxolimab. V gene TRBV7-8 combines with J gene TRBJ2-3; maybe TRBD1 (5 bases). The clonotype comes from an adult with an advanced solid tumor such as melanoma, head and neck, liver or kidney cancer. DNA of the CDR3: TGTGCCAGCAGCTTAGGCCGGCTGGGGCGGACAGATACGCAGTATTTT. As protein: CASSLGRLGRTDTQYF.